The present T cell receptor (beta chain) was sequenced within a study of siplizumab effects on memory and regulatory T cells. General study findings and limits: No functional test confirmed suppression by proliferating siplizumab-culture Tregs. The study found that mappable alloreactive CD4+ clones averaged roughly 75% Treg-derived with siplizumab and roughly 30% in controls. It was not possible to assign a naive or memory phenotype to roughly 80-95% of proliferating CD4+ or CD8+ clones.

Of note for this clone: Its antigen remains unknown.

Only in-frame clones appear in the TCRdb table, and some are missing; sequencing was by immunoSEQ multiplex PCR. Of about 50,000 clones listed, roughly 84% are singletons. In germline, CDR1 is SGHVS, CDR2 FNYEAQ. The V end lost 5 bases, the J end lost 0 bases, and 11 bases lay between the germline ends. This CDR3 is built from 15 residues. The receptor comes from a human donor in good health. The sample comprised naive CD8+ T cells sorted from blood. The chain is built from TRBV7-6 and TRBJ2-1; possibly TRBD2 for D (5 bases). The CDR3 DNA is TGTGCCAGCAGCCGGCGGGTTACCTCCTACAATGAGCAGTTCTTC. Amino acid sequence: CASSRRVTSYNEQFF.